What follows are 24 T cell receptor beta chains derived from one specimen sequenced in a study of cytomegalovirus exposure and HLA in healthy donors. 13 Jbeta primers and 60 Vbeta primers were used for the PCR. Data came from immunoSEQ multiplex PCR; TCRdb stores just in-frame clones and leaves some out. The sample yields about 94,000 clones, approximately 72% seen once. Sequencing was carried out using PBMCs. The receptors shown here come from a middle-aged man in good health and CMV-seropositive.

The chain recombines TRBV14 with TRBJ1-1; D gene uncertain. The CDR3 extends over 15 amino acids. V gave up 4 bases and J gave up 3 bases, with 15 bases separating them. Germline CDR1 is SGHDN and CDR2 is FVKESK. CDR3 sequence reads: CASSPNTPRDTEAFF. The CDR3 DNA follows: TGTGCCAGCAGCCCCAATACCCCCCGGGACACTGAAGCTTTCTTT.

In nucleotides, the CDR3 is TGTGCCAGCACCCCTACCTCAGGGGCGGGGGGTTCAGATACGCAGTATTTT. It specifies CASTPTSGAGGSDTQYF. The chain links TRBV5-4 to TRBJ2-3; TRBD2 aligns across 8 bases. The CDR3 consists of 17 residues. The germline CDR1 and CDR2 sequences are SGHNT and YYREEE (reference sequence). The V and J ends lost 6 bases and 4 bases, in that order; junction bases with no gene match: 16.

Note on this clone: One junction end disagrees with the germline gene, perhaps due to a read error. The gene calls are TRBV6-5 and TRBJ1-5; a possible D gene is TRBD1 (5 bases). From germline, CDR1 is MNHEY and CDR2 SVGAGI. The CDR3 contains 12 residues. CDR3 region: CANSREQARESF. CDR3 bases: TGTGCGAATAGCCGAGAACAGGCCCGAGAAAGTTTT.

This clone was found a few times. The J gene is TRBJ2-1, the V gene TRBV9; TRBD1 matches at 7 bases. Germline loops: CDR1 SGDLS, CDR2 YYNGEE. CDR3 length: 16 residues. V dropped 4 bases and J dropped 0; count of bases not matched to a gene: 7. The CDR3 DNA is TGTGCCAGCAGCAGAAGGGACAGCTTCTCCTACAATGAGCAGTTCTTC. Translated, it gives CASSRRDSFSYNEQFF. Based on the CDR3 plus reference TRBV9 and TRBJ2-1, the full variable domain is DSGVTQTPKHLITATGQRVTLRCSPRSGDLSVYWYQQSLDQGLQFLIQYYNGEERAKGNILERFSAQQFPDLHSELNLSSLELGDSALYFCASSRRDSFSYNEQFFGPGTRLTVL.

The chain is built from TRBV9 and TRBJ2-2; 9 bases line up with TRBD1. Germline-derived CDR1 and CDR2 are SGDLS and YYNGEE. V lost 3 bases to trimming and J lost 7 bases; unmatched junction nucleotides: 4. The CDR3 contains 14 residues. CDR3 bases: TGTGCCAGCAGCGGAACAGGGGGCGACGGGGAGCTGTTTTTT. Translating gives CASSGTGGDGELFF.

The chain combines TRBV19 with TRBJ1-5; 9 nucleotides agree with TRBD1. CDR1 and CDR2 (germline): LNHDA, SQIVND (reference sequence). CDR3 length equals 16 residues. J was trimmed by 3 bases and V by 4 bases; bases with no gene match: 7. In DNA, the CDR3 is TGTGCCAGTAGTACGACAGGGGGGATTACCAATCAGCCCCAGCATTTT. It translates to CASSTTGGITNQPQHF.

The chain joins TRBV18 to TRBJ2-3; D possibly corresponds to TRBD1 (6 bases). The V gene's germline CDR1 is KGHSH and CDR2 LQKENI. V dropped 2 bases and J dropped 1 base, with 13 bases sitting between them. The CDR3 sequence is 16 residues long. For the CDR3, the DNA is TGTGCCAGCTCACCATTGACAGGCGAAGGCACAGATACGCAGTATTTT. Translating gives CASSPLTGEGTDTQYF.

This clone was seen a single time. In the same sample, other DNA sequences code for this CDR3. V and J are TRBV7-8 and TRBJ1-1; no clear D. The CDR3 spans 15 residues. Between the trimmed V and J ends, which lost 4 bases and 1 base, there was a span of 13 bases. The germline V gene has CDR1 SGHVS and CDR2 FQNEAQ. CDR3: CASSSERRRNTEAFF. In DNA form, the CDR3 reads TGTGCCAGCAGCTCCGAGAGGAGGAGGAACACTGAAGCTTTCTTT.

This sequence joins TRBV7-8 and TRBJ1-6; tentatively, D is TRBD1 (5 bases). The CDR3 has 14 amino acids. Trimming removed 5 bases at V and 10 bases at J, with 15 bases between. Germline V lookup: CDR1 SGHVS, CDR2 FQNEAQ. The CDR3: CASSTSGALSPLHF. The DNA of the CDR3 is TGTGCCAGCAGCACTAGCGGGGCTCTATCACCCCTCCACTTT.

V and J are TRBV6-1 and TRBJ2-7, with 7 positions matching TRBD1. This CDR3 is 15 amino acids long. J gave up 5 bases and V 7 bases, and 14 bases lay outside the gene matches. Germline loops: CDR1 MNHNS, CDR2 SASEGT. Here the CDR3 DNA reads TGTGCCAGCACCGAAGGGTGGACAGGTGGGAACGAGCAGTACTTC. This sequence encodes CASTEGWTGGNEQYF.

This rearrangement joins TRBV29-1 to TRBJ1-1, with D maybe TRBD1 (6 bases). The CDR3 covers 15 residues. The V gene's germline CDR1 is SQVTM and CDR2 ANQGSEA. In DNA form, the CDR3 reads TGCAGTGCCAGACCAAAACAGGGTTTGAACACTGAAGCTTTCTTT. Translating gives CSARPKQGLNTEAFF.

This chain links TRBV27 with TRBJ2-1; 8 bases fit TRBD2. J gave up 5 bases and V 6 bases, and 12 bases lay outside the gene matches. Per germline, CDR1 MNHEY and CDR2 SMNVEV (reference sequence). The CDR3 is 16 amino acids. The CDR3 loop reads CASSPRTGGANNEQFF. The CDR3 bases are TGTGCCAGCAGCCCCAGGACCGGGGGGGCAAACAATGAGCAGTTCTTC.

This clone was seen only once. This rearrangement joins TRBV7-2 to TRBJ1-2; 7 bases are shared with TRBD1. The germline gives CDR1 SGHTA, CDR2 FQGNSA. J lost 4 bases, V lost 2 bases, and 4 bases had no gene match. The CDR3 length is 14 residues. The CDR3 region is CASSLNRGTYGYTF. As DNA, the CDR3 is TGTGCCAGCAGCTTAAACAGGGGAACCTATGGCTACACCTTC.

V gene TRBV4-1 combines with J gene TRBJ2-7; D is perhaps TRBD2 (5 bases). Germline V lookup: CDR1 MGHRA, CDR2 YSYEKL. The V and J ends lost 0 bases and 3 bases respectively, with 6 bases between them. The CDR3 has 13 residues. CDR3 amino acids: CASSQDRDYEQYF. The CDR3 region has the DNA TGCGCCAGCAGCCAAGATCGGGACTACGAGCAGTACTTC.

V gene TRBV25-1 combines with J gene TRBJ2-7, with 7 bases lining up with TRBD1. This CDR3 has 14 residues. Germline V lookup: CDR1 MGHDK, CDR2 SYGVNS. V shed 3 bases, J shed 10 bases, and the junction held 12 bases outside the gene matches. The DNA for the CDR3 is TGTGCCAGCAGTGATACAGGGGTCGCAGGAGGTCAGTACTTC. This encodes CASSDTGVAGGQYF.

The gene calls are TRBV6-5 and TRBJ1-2, with D maybe TRBD1 (6 bases). CDR1 is MNHEY and CDR2 is SVGAGI in the germline V gene. The CDR3 loop spans 14 amino acids. Trimming shortened V by 1 base and J by 7 bases, and 13 bases separated the two germline ends. Here the CDR3 reads CASSYLTGHGGYTF. DNA for the CDR3: TGTGCCAGCAGTTACTTAACAGGGCATGGTGGCTACACCTTC.

V gene TRBV15 combines with J gene TRBJ1-5; 7 bases line up with TRBD1. V lost 4 bases and J lost 9; bases outside the gene matches: 6. Germline V gene lookup returns CDR1 LNHNV and CDR2 YYDKDF (reference sequence). CDR3 size: 13 residues. The CDR3 coding sequence is TGTGCCACCAGCACGGAGGGGGCCGGGCCCCAGCATTTT. Residues: CATSTEGAGPQHF.

The rearrangement joins TRBV5-1 to TRBJ2-3; TRBD1 aligns across 9 bases. The CDR3 runs 15 residues. Germline lookup yields CDR1 SGHRS and CDR2 YFSETQ. J gave up 3 bases and V 4 bases, and 6 bases lay outside the gene matches. The CDR3 coding sequence is TGCGCCAGCAGCGCCAGGACAGGGGATACAGATACGCAGTATTTT. Amino acids: CASSARTGDTDTQYF.

The CDR3 sequence: CASSYSTGGSTDTQYF. CDR3 DNA sequence: TGTGCCAGCAGTTACTCGACGGGGGGGAGCACAGATACGCAGTATTTT. The rearrangement uses TRBV6-5 and TRBJ2-3, with TRBD2 matching 8 bases. CDR1 and CDR2 from the germline V gene are MNHEY and SVGAGI. V lost 0 bases to trimming and J lost 0 bases; unmatched junction nucleotides: 2. The CDR3 covers 16 residues.

This chain joins TRBV6-6 and TRBJ2-7, with 9 bases that match TRBD1. The germline gives CDR1 MNHNY, CDR2 SVGAGI (reference sequence). Trimming cost V 6 bases and J 6 bases; bases outside gene matches: 12. The length of the CDR3 is 15 residues. The CDR3 DNA sequence: TGTGCCAGCAGGGCCCTGAGGGACAGGGAGGCCGAGCAGTACTTC. Its translation: CASRALRDREAEQYF.

This clone was counted a single time. The V gene is TRBV18, the J gene TRBJ1-1; 7 positions match TRBD1. The CDR3 covers 11 residues. Trimming removed 6 bases from V and 11 bases from J; junction bases left unmatched: 6. Germline V gene sequence: CDR1 KGHSH, CDR2 LQKENI. The CDR3 here is CASSPDRAAFF. The CDR3 DNA reads TGTGCCAGCTCCCCTGACAGGGCCGCTTTCTTT.

There are a few counts of this clone. The gene calls are TRBV9 and TRBJ2-2, with TRBD2 matching 7 bases. The germline CDR1 and CDR2 sequences are SGDLS and YYNGEE. V lost 4 bases and J lost 5; bases outside the gene matches: 11. The CDR3 has 16 residues. The CDR3 coding sequence is TGTGCCAGCAGCCTAGCAGGGTGGGGAGGGACCGGGGAGCTGTTTTTT. As protein: CASSLAGWGGTGELFF.

This clone appeared a single time. This chain joins TRBV2 and TRBJ2-7, with 13 bases aligning to TRBD2. CDR3 length equals 14 residues. Germline loops: CDR1 SNHLY, CDR2 FYNNEI. With V trimmed by 5 bases and J by 10 bases, 8 bases remained unmatched. The CDR3 nucleotides read TGTGCCAGCAGTCTTCGGACTAGCGGGAGTCCACAGTACTTC. Translation gives CASSLRTSGSPQYF.

J is TRBJ2-1 and V is TRBV29-1; 7 nucleotides line up with TRBD1. The V segment lost 6 bases and the J segment 7 bases; nucleotides outside the gene matches: 15. This CDR3 comprises 15 residues. CDR1 SQVTM and CDR2 ANQGSEA come from the germline V gene. In DNA, the CDR3 is TGCAGCGTACTCCCGGGACAGCATGCCTCTAATGAGCAGTTCTTC. This gives the protein CSVLPGQHASNEQFF.